This T cell receptor (beta chain) was obtained from a study of spatial heterogeneity in lung cancer. Time point in this sample: sample taken at primary tumor resection. Whole RNA from tumor, nontumor lung or frozen PBMC was sequenced unsorted. TCRdb reprocessed the 5' RACE reads via MiXCR and lists one record per CDR3 protein. Of 45,000 or so distinct CDR3 sequences in the sample, 12% were seen once. V shed 3 bases, J shed 6 bases, and the junction held 8 bases outside the gene matches. Germline-derived CDR1 and CDR2 are SGHVS and FQNEAQ. The CDR3 covers 15 residues. Material: PBMCs, obtained at surgery. The V gene is TRBV7-8, the J gene TRBJ2-7; TRBD1 matches at 10 bases. The receptor's source is a female donor with early-stage non-small cell lung cancer. As DNA, the CDR3 is TGTGCCAGCAGCTTTTTCCCGACAGGGGGCCCCGAGCAGTACTTC. Translation: CASSFFPTGGPEQYF.